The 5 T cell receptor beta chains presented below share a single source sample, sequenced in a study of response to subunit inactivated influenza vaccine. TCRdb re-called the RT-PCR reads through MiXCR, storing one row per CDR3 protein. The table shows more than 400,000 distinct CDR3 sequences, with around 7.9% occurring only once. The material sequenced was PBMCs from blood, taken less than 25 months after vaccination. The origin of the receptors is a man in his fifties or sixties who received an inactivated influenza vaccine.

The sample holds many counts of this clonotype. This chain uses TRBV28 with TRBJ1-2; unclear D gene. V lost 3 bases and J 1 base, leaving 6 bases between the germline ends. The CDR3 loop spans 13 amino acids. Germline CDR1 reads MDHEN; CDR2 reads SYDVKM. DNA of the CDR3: TGTGCCAGCAGTTTTACCCTTAACTATGGCTACACCTTC. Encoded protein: CASSFTLNYGYTF.

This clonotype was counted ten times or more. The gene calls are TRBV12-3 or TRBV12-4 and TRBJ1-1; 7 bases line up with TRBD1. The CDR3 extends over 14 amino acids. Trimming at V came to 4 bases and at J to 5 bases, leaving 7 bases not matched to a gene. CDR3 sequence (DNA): TGTGCCAGCAGTTCCCGACAGGGTGGAACTGAAGCTTTCTTT. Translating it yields CASSSRQGGTEAFF.

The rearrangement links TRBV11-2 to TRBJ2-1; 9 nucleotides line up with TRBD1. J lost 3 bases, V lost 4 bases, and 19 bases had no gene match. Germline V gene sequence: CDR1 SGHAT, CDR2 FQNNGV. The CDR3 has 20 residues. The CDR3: CASSSPPGQGAPLRYNEQFF. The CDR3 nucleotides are TGTGCCAGCAGCTCCCCACCGGGACAGGGTGCCCCCCTCCGCTACAATGAGCAGTTCTTC.

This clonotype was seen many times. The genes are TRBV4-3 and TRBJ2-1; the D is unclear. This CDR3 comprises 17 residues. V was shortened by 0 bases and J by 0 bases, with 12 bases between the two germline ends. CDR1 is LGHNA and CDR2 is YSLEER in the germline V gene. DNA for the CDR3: TGCGCCAGCAGCCAAGAAGACACAGCGAGCTCCTACAATGAGCAGTTCTTC. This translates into CASSQEDTASSYNEQFF.

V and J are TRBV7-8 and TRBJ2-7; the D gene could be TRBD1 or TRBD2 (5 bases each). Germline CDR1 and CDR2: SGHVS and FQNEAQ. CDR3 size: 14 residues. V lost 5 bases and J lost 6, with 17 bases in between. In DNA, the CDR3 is TGTGCCAGCAGCGCCGGGACCACTGTCGGCGAGCAGTACTTC. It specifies CASSAGTTVGEQYF. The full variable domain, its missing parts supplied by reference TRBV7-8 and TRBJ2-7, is GAGVSQSPRYKVAKRGQDVALRCDPISGHVSLFWYQQALGQGPEFLTYFQNEAQLDKSGLPSDRFFAERPEGSVSTLKIQRTQQEDSAVYLCASSAGTTVGEQYFGPGTRLTVT.